This T cell receptor (beta chain) was observed in a study of T cell responses to AZD1222 COVID-19 vaccine. Method: immunoSEQ multiplex PCR; TCRdb's copy keeps in-frame clones and lacks some. Found here are some 80,000 clones, approximately 90% of them singletons; the top ten hold 9% to 10%. The CDR3 runs to 13 residues. J was trimmed by 6 bases and V by 6 bases; bases with no gene match: 5. The chain combines TRBV12-3 or TRBV12-4 with TRBJ1-2; 9 nucleotides line up with TRBD1. The sequencing here drew on peripheral blood, taken 28 days after the second dose of the MenACWY control vaccine. The receptor was derived from an adult who received the MenACWY meningococcal vaccine as a control. CDR3 DNA: TGTGCCAGCAGGGAGACAGGGGGTCATGGCTACACCTTC. Translating it yields CASRETGGHGYTF.